Listed here are 12 T cell receptor beta chains from one sample, sequenced in a study of cytomegalovirus exposure and HLA in healthy donors. The PCR ran on 60 Vbeta and 13 Jbeta primers. Sequenced by immunoSEQ multiplex PCR; TCRdb stores in-frame clones only, minus some. The sample records 110,000 or so clones, about 80% being singletons. Sequenced input: PBMCs. These receptors all stem from a human donor in good health.

This sequence joins TRBV30 and TRBJ2-1; 13 positions agree with TRBD2. The V segment lost 7 bases and the J segment 9 bases; nucleotides outside the gene matches: 3. Germline CDR1 GTSNPN, CDR2 SVGIG (reference sequence). The CDR3 is 12 amino acids. The CDR3 DNA follows: TGTGCCTTAACTAGCGGGAGGGTTGAGCAGTTCTTC. Translating it yields CALTSGRVEQFF.

The DNA for the CDR3 is TGCGCCAGCAGCTTGGGTGCGACTAGCGGGAGGTCCCCCGTATACAATGAGCAGTTCTTC. Encoded protein: CASSLGATSGRSPVYNEQFF. V usage is TRBV5-1 and J usage is TRBJ2-1, with 13 bases fitting TRBD2. CDR1 and CDR2 from the germline V gene are SGHRS and YFSETQ. The CDR3 extends over 20 amino acids. Unmatched junction bases numbered 13, after V lost 0 bases and J lost 4 bases. The complete variable domain, with remaining parts taken from reference TRBV5-1 and TRBJ2-1, reads KAGVTQTPRYLIKTRGQQVTLSCSPISGHRSVSWYQQTPGQGLQFLFEYFSETQRNKGNFPGRFSGRQFSNSRSEMNVSTLELGDSALYLCASSLGATSGRSPVYNEQFFGPGTRLTVL.

This chain uses TRBV18 with TRBJ1-4; D unclear. This CDR3 comprises 12 residues. The V gene lost 6 bases and the J gene lost 7 bases, with 9 bases spanning the gap. CDR1 and CDR2 (germline): KGHSH, LQKENI. DNA for the CDR3: TGTGCCAGCTCCGAGGTTGGTGAAAAACTGTTTTTT. It is translated as CASSEVGEKLFF. Full variable domain (remainder filled in from reference TRBV18 and TRBJ1-4): NAGVMQNPRHLVRRRGQEARLRCSPMKGHSHVYWYRQLPEEGLKFMVYLQKENIIDESGMPKERFSAEFPKEGPSILRIQQVVRGDSAAYFCASSEVGEKLFFGSGTQLSVL.

The chain couples TRBV2 to TRBJ1-2; TRBD1 aligns across 7 bases. Looked up from germline, CDR1 is SNHLY and CDR2 is FYNNEI. V shed 7 bases and J 5 bases; nucleotides not matched to a gene: 10. The CDR3 runs 14 residues. CDR3 DNA sequence: TGTGCCAGCACCCAGAGGACAGGATGGTATGGCTACACCTTC. This gives the protein CASTQRTGWYGYTF.

The rearrangement links TRBV5-1 to TRBJ2-5, with 7 bases aligning to TRBD2. Trimming took 4 bases from V and 4 from J; bases not matched to a gene: 13. Germline assignment: CDR1 SGHRS and CDR2 YFSETQ. The CDR3 is 16 amino acids. This chain's CDR3 is CASSPGLAGVGETQYF. The CDR3 nucleotides are TGCGCCAGCAGCCCTGGACTGGCGGGAGTTGGAGAGACCCAGTACTTC.

The J gene is TRBJ1-6, the V gene TRBV5-1; 7 bases align to TRBD1. Germline CDR1 reads SGHRS; CDR2 reads YFSETQ. CDR3 length: 20 residues. Germline trimming cut 0 bases from V and 4 bases from J; bases unmatched to any gene: 16. CDR3 loop: CASSLGRSFNRGSYNSPLHF. For the CDR3, the DNA is TGCGCCAGCAGCTTGGGCAGAAGCTTCAACAGGGGATCATATAATTCACCCCTCCACTTT.

The chain links TRBV5-1 to TRBJ2-2; 9 nucleotides align to TRBD1. Germline V gene sequence: CDR1 SGHRS, CDR2 YFSETQ. After removal of 6 bases from V and 5 bases from J, the junction contained 8 bases not matched to a gene. The CDR3 extends over 15 amino acids. In nucleotides, the CDR3 is TGCGCCAGCACCAACAGGGGGCGCGGTACCGGGGAGCTGTTTTTT. Translation: CASTNRGRGTGELFF. Drawing the rest from reference TRBV5-1 and TRBJ2-2, the complete variable domain is KAGVTQTPRYLIKTRGQQVTLSCSPISGHRSVSWYQQTPGQGLQFLFEYFSETQRNKGNFPGRFSGRQFSNSRSEMNVSTLELGDSALYLCASTNRGRGTGELFFGEGSRLTVL.

V is TRBV6-6 and J is TRBJ2-7; perhaps TRBD1 as D (5 bases). The CDR3 totals 15 residues. The V gene lost 5 bases and the J gene lost 6 bases, with 20 bases spanning the gap. Germline V CDR1 and CDR2: MNHNY, SVGAGI (reference sequence). CDR3 sequence reads: CASSPLGQTPSEQYF. The CDR3 coding sequence is TGTGCCAGCAGTCCATTGGGGCAGACTCCGAGCGAGCAGTACTTC.

The CDR3 here is CASRARTAGASEQFF. In nucleotides, the CDR3 is TGTGCCAGCAGGGCGAGGACCGCGGGAGCTTCGGAGCAGTTCTTC. This chain joins TRBV6-1 and TRBJ2-1; 7 nucleotides match TRBD2. J gave up 10 bases and V 6 bases, and 15 bases lay outside the gene matches. Germline V gene sequence: CDR1 MNHNS, CDR2 SASEGT. This CDR3 region has 15 residues.

The chain has TRBV18 and TRBJ2-7; 8 bases agree with TRBD1. V lost 3 bases and J lost 2; bases outside the gene matches: 3. Per germline, CDR1 KGHSH and CDR2 LQKENI. This CDR3 has 14 residues. CDR3 in amino acids: CASSPGQGPYEQYF. The CDR3 DNA sequence: TGTGCCAGCTCACCCGGACAGGGCCCCTACGAGCAGTACTTC.

The chain links TRBV5-1 to TRBJ2-2, with D possibly matching TRBD1 (6 bases). Germline loops: CDR1 SGHRS, CDR2 YFSETQ. V was shortened by 2 bases and J by 0 bases, with 11 bases between the two germline ends. The CDR3 runs to 16 residues. CDR3 protein: CASSFGRTANTGELFF. The DNA for the CDR3 is TGCGCCAGCAGCTTCGGTCGGACAGCGAACACCGGGGAGCTGTTTTTT.

The chain joins TRBV19 to TRBJ2-2; perhaps TRBD2 as D (6 bases). CDR1 LNHDA and CDR2 SQIVND come from the germline V gene (reference sequence). The germline V and J ends were trimmed by 6 bases and 2 bases, with 10 bases remaining between them. This CDR3 contains 14 residues. CDR3: CASRTSSNTGELFF. DNA of the CDR3: TGTGCCAGTAGAACTAGCAGTAACACCGGGGAGCTGTTTTTT.